The rows below give T cell receptor beta chains drawn from one sample of a study of blood T cell repertoires in COVID-19. The assay was immunoSEQ multiplex PCR, and TCRdb's table has in-frame clones only and misses some. The profile shows 95,000 to 120,000 clones, more than 70% of them singletons. The sequencing input was peripheral blood. These receptors all come from a woman in her sixties or seventies with COVID-19, enrolled during active disease. CDR3s include the opening cysteine and the closing phenylalanine or tryptophan. A D gene is named only where the DNA matches it firmly. Clone size is given for some rows only: seen once, a few or many times, or a class if the clone is expanded.

abundance | d_gene | j_gene | v_gene | CDR3nt | CDR3aa
few | . | TRBJ2-5 | TRBV4-2 | TGTGCCAGCAGCCATACAGGGAACCAAGAGACCCAGTACTTC | CASSHTGNQETQYF
. | . | TRBJ2-5 | TRBV21-1 | TGTGCCAGCAGCAAAGCGAGGGGACAGCAAGAGACCCAGTACTTC | CASSKARGQQETQYF
. | TRBD1 | TRBJ1-2 | TRBV28 | TGTGCCAGCAGTTTGGGACAGATCTATGGCTACACCTTC | CASSLGQIYGYTF
. | TRBD1 | TRBJ2-4 | TRBV11-1 | TGTGCCAGCAGCTTAGACAGGGGAGAGGCCAAAAACATTCAGTACTTC | CASSLDRGEAKNIQYF
. | TRBD2 | TRBJ2-5 | TRBV20-1 | TGCAGTGCTAGTCCTAGCGGGGGGCACCAAGAGACCCAGTACTTC | CSASPSGGHQETQYF
. | . | TRBJ2-5 | TRBV5-4 | TGTGCCAGCGGGAACAGGGTTCAAGAGACCCAGTACTTC | CASGNRVQETQYF
. | TRBD1 | TRBJ2-5 | TRBV6-6 | TGTGCCAGCAGAAGGGACAGGGGGCTGGAGACCCAGTACTTC | CASRRDRGLETQYF
. | TRBD2 | TRBJ2-2 | TRBV5-1 | TGCGCCAGCAGAAGGACTAGCGGGGGGACGAACACCGGGGAGCTGTTTTTT | CASRRTSGGTNTGELFF
. | . | TRBJ1-1 | TRBV4-1 | TGCGCCAGCAGCCAAGATTCGGCAGAGGCTGAAGCTTTCTTT | CASSQDSAEAEAFF
. | . | TRBJ1-1 | TRBV3-1/TRBV3-2 | TGTGCCAGCAGCCAAGTTTTCCGGGACACGAACACTGAAGCTTTCTTT | CASSQVFRDTNTEAFF
. | TRBD1 | TRBJ2-5 | TRBV6-5 | TGTGCCAGCCTCAGGGGGCAGAGGGAGACCCAGTACTTC | CASLRGQRETQYF
. | . | TRBJ2-5 | TRBV5-1 | TGCGCCAGCAGCCCGCCCCCAAGGCAGGGCACCTTCCAAGAGACCCAGTACTTC | CASSPPPRQGTFQETQYF
. | . | TRBJ1-6 | TRBV6-5 | TGTGCCAGCAGTTCGACAGGTGCCTATAATTCACCCCTCCACTTT | CASSSTGAYNSPLHF
once | . | TRBJ1-5 | TRBV19 | TGTGCCAGTAGTTCCCAGACAGGAGGACAGCCCCAGCATTTT | CASSSQTGGQPQHF
. | TRBD1 | TRBJ1-6 | TRBV28 | TGTGCCAGCGGCCATCGGACAGGTTTGAATTCACCCCTCCACTTT | CASGHRTGLNSPLHF
once | TRBD2 | TRBJ2-5 | TRBV2 | TGTGCCAGCAGTTTCATACTAGCGGGGGTTCAAGAGACCCAGTACTTC | CASSFILAGVQETQYF
. | TRBD1 | TRBJ2-1 | TRBV10-1 | TGCGCCAGCAGTGAGCGTGAGGGACAGGGGTTAGGCAATGAGCAGTTCTTC | CASSEREGQGLGNEQFF
. | TRBD1 | TRBJ1-5 | TRBV5-1 | TGCGCCAGCAGCGTGGGACAGGGGCCCAATCAGCCCCAGCATTTT | CASSVGQGPNQPQHF
few | TRBD1 | TRBJ2-7 | TRBV6-2/TRBV6-3 | TGTGCCAGCAGTTACTCAAGGACAGGGTCCCACGAGCAGTACTTC | CASSYSRTGSHEQYF
. | . | TRBJ1-3 | TRBV30 | TGTGCCTGGAGTGTACAAACAGCCTCTGGAAACACCATATATTTT | CAWSVQTASGNTIYF
few | TRBD1 | TRBJ1-5 | TRBV4-1 | TGCGCCAGCAGTTACACAGGGGGCGCCGGCAATCAGCCCCAGCATTTT | CASSYTGGAGNQPQHF
few | TRBD1 | TRBJ1-3 | TRBV3-1/TRBV3-2 | TGTGCCAGCAGCGAGACAGGGTTTTCTGGAAACACCATATATTTT | CASSETGFSGNTIYF
once | . | TRBJ1-3 | TRBV6-5 | TGTGCCAGCAGTTACCTTCCGGGGGGCGGAAACACCATATATTTT | CASSYLPGGGNTIYF
. | . | TRBJ1-2 | TRBV19 | TGTGCCAGTAGCCCTCAGGGGACCGACTATGGCTACACCTTC | CASSPQGTDYGYTF
. | . | TRBJ2-4 | TRBV3-1/TRBV3-2 | TGTGCCAGCAGAGGAGGGGCGGGGAACATTCAGTACTTC | CASRGGAGNIQYF
. | TRBD1 | TRBJ1-4 | TRBV5-5 | TGTGCCAGCAGCTTGGGGACAGGGGTATTCGAAAAACTGTTTTTT | CASSLGTGVFEKLFF
. | . | TRBJ1-3 | TRBV10-2 | TGCGCCAGCGGCGGTCTCTCTGGAAACACCATATATTTT | CASGGLSGNTIYF
. | TRBD1 | TRBJ1-5 | TRBV24-1 | TGTGCCACCAGTGAGAGCGGGACAGGGCCAGATCAGCCCCAGCATTTT | CATSESGTGPDQPQHF
. | . | TRBJ1-2 | TRBV10-3 | TGTGCCATCAGTGCGGTACTACAGGGAGGGAGCTATGGCTACACCTTC | CAISAVLQGGSYGYTF
. | TRBD1 | TRBJ2-3 | TRBV7-2 | TGTGCCAGCAGCTTACAGGGGGTAGCCACAGATACGCAGTATTTT | CASSLQGVATDTQYF
. | . | TRBJ1-5 | TRBV5-4 | TGTGCCAGCAGCCGGGGGGGTGCCAATCAGCCCCAGCATTTT | CASSRGGANQPQHF
. | . | TRBJ2-1 | TRBV11-3 | TGTGCCAGCAGCCGGGAAGCCTACAATGAGCAGTTCTTC | CASSREAYNEQFF
. | TRBD1 | TRBJ1-4 | TRBV7-9 | TGTGCCAGCAGCTTAGGACAGGGGGCTAATGAAAAACTGTTTTTT | CASSLGQGANEKLFF
. | . | TRBJ1-4 | TRBV7-2 | TGTGCCAGCCACTGGTGTATCGCTGGAAAACTGTTTTTT | CASHWCIAGKLFF
. | . | TRBJ1-1 | TRBV27 | TGTGCCAGCTTAGGCGGGGCTAGAGCTTTCTTT | CASLGGARAFF
. | . | TRBJ1-1 | TRBV5-1 | TGCGCCAGCATCTCCGGAGGAGTGAACACTGAAGCTTTCTTT | CASISGGVNTEAFF
. | . | TRBJ1-2 | TRBV21-1 | TGTGCCAGCAGCCCCGGGACAAGCCCCGGATATGGCTACACCTTC | CASSPGTSPGYGYTF
. | TRBD1 | TRBJ2-7 | TRBV11-1 | TGTGCCAGCTCTCTGCGGACAGGGGAGAGCCACGAGCAGTACTTC | CASSLRTGESHEQYF
. | TRBD1 | TRBJ2-2 | TRBV7-3 | TGTGCCAGCAGCTTAACGACAGGGACGGACACCGGGGAGCTGTTTTTT | CASSLTTGTDTGELFF
. | TRBD1 | TRBJ1-2 | TRBV29-1 | TGCAGCGTTAGGGACAGGGGAGCCACCACTTATGGCTACACCTTC | CSVRDRGATTYGYTF
. | . | TRBJ1-1 | TRBV6-5 | TGTGCCAGCAGTCCCCTAGACAGTGAAGCTTTCTTT | CASSPLDSEAFF
few | TRBD2 | TRBJ2-1 | TRBV3-1/TRBV3-2 | TGTGCCAGCACCCGGGGGCGGGGGGCCAATGAGCAGTTCTTC | CASTRGRGANEQFF
. | . | TRBJ1-3 | TRBV11-2 | TGTGCCAGCAGCTTAGAAGGGGCCCAGGGAAACACCATATATTTT | CASSLEGAQGNTIYF
. | TRBD1 | TRBJ2-7 | TRBV6-5 | TGTGCCAGCAGTCCACGGACAGGGGGCTCCTACGAGCAGTACTTC | CASSPRTGGSYEQYF
. | TRBD1 | TRBJ1-4 | TRBV2 | TGTGCCAGCAGTGAAAGACAGGGAAATGAAAAACTGTTTTTT | CASSERQGNEKLFF
few | TRBD1 | TRBJ2-5 | TRBV5-1 | TGCGCCAGCAGCCACGGGACAGGGGATGGCCAAGAGACCCAGTACTTC | CASSHGTGDGQETQYF
. | . | TRBJ1-1 | TRBV5-4 | TGTGCCAGACGTATAACCCCTGGTTCGGCTGAAGCTTTCTTT | CARRITPGSAEAFF
. | TRBD1 | TRBJ1-5 | TRBV6-5 | TGTGCCAGCAGTTACCGGACAGGGCGGGATCAGCCCCAGCATTTT | CASSYRTGRDQPQHF
. | TRBD1 | TRBJ2-2 | TRBV11-2 | TGTGCCAGCAGCTTTTACAGGGGAGACACCGGGGAGCTGTTTTTT | CASSFYRGDTGELFF
. | TRBD1 | TRBJ1-2 | TRBV29-1 | TGCAGCGTTGGACAGGGGATGTTCTATGGCTACACCTTC | CSVGQGMFYGYTF
. | TRBD1 | TRBJ1-6 | TRBV3-1/TRBV3-2 | TGTGCCAGCAGCCTCAGAGGGGGACAGCAGTATAATTCACCCCTCCACTTT | CASSLRGGQQYNSPLHF
. | . | TRBJ1-1 | TRBV7-9 | TGTGCCAGCAGCGGGCGGGGCGCCATAGCTTTCTTT | CASSGRGAIAFF
once | TRBD1 | TRBJ1-2 | TRBV7-9 | TGTGCCAGCAGCATCGGGACAGTCTATGGCTACACCTTC | CASSIGTVYGYTF
. | . | TRBJ1-2 | TRBV4-3 | TGCGCCAGCGCTCCGGAGGTGCTGACCCCTAACTATGGCTACACCTTC | CASAPEVLTPNYGYTF